The rows below give T cell receptor beta chains drawn from one sample of a study of cytomegalovirus exposure and HLA in healthy donors. Profiling relied on immunoSEQ multiplex PCR, and the TCRdb table lists in-frame clones only, not all of them. The sample includes roughly 100,000 clones, approximately 86% of them seen just once. The sample consisted of PBMCs. The receptor source for this set is a woman younger than 35 in good health and CMV-seropositive. Each CDR3 is given with its conserved first and last residue. A D gene is named only where the DNA matches it firmly. Part of the rows lack a size; the others show once, few, many or a class for expanded clones.

TRBV19	-	TRBJ1-5	-	TGTGCCAGTAGTATAGGCCCCCTCAGGGCTCGAAATCAGCCCCAGCATTTT	CASSIGPLRARNQPQHF
TRBV19	-	TRBJ2-3	-	TGTGCCAGCCAGGACAGACATCCTAGCACAGATACGCAGTATTTT	CASQDRHPSTDTQYF
TRBV7-2	TRBD1	TRBJ1-2	-	TGTGCCAGCAGCGTTACAGGGGGCTATGGCTACACCTTC	CASSVTGGYGYTF
TRBV10-1	-	TRBJ2-3	-	TGCGCCAGCAGTGAGTCGGCCGGGGATACGCAGTATTTT	CASSESAGDTQYF
TRBV6-1	-	TRBJ2-7	-	TGTGCCAGCAGGACCCTTACAGGGAATACCTACGAGCAGTACTTC	CASRTLTGNTYEQYF
TRBV5-1	-	TRBJ1-1	-	TGCGCCAGCAGCAAGACAGTGAACACTGAAGCTTTCTTT	CASSKTVNTEAFF
TRBV29-1	TRBD1	TRBJ1-2	-	TGCAGCGCCCCGACAGGGAGCGGCTACACCTTC	CSAPTGSGYTF
TRBV28	TRBD2	TRBJ2-7	-	TGTGCCAGCAGTTTAAGGTTAGCGGGAGCCTACGAGCAGTACTTC	CASSLRLAGAYEQYF
TRBV5-1	TRBD2	TRBJ2-2	-	TGCGCCAGCAGTAGAGGACTAGCGGGATTTGACGACACCGGGGAGCTGTTTTTT	CASSRGLAGFDDTGELFF
TRBV28	-	TRBJ2-4	once	TGTGCCAGCAGTTTCGCAGGACAGTCCAAAAACATTCAGTACTTC	CASSFAGQSKNIQYF
TRBV5-5	TRBD1	TRBJ1-2	-	TGTGCCAGCAGCTTGGAGGACAGGGGTAACTATGGCTACACCTTC	CASSLEDRGNYGYTF
TRBV5-6	-	TRBJ1-1	-	TGTGCCAGCAGCTACGGACATAGGAACACTGAAGCTTTCTTT	CASSYGHRNTEAFF
TRBV5-1	-	TRBJ2-5	-	TGCGCCAGCAGCATGACAGGACAAGAGACCCAGTACTTC	CASSMTGQETQYF
TRBV6-5	TRBD1	TRBJ2-3	-	TGTGCCAGCAGTGCCGGGACAGGGTTAACAGATACGCAGTATTTT	CASSAGTGLTDTQYF
TRBV27	TRBD2	TRBJ2-5	-	TGTGCCAGCAGTTTAAAAGGACTAGCGGGGGTCTTCCAAGAGACCCAGTACTTC	CASSLKGLAGVFQETQYF
TRBV21-1	-	TRBJ2-2	-	TGTGCCAGCATACAGGACAGGGGGCTAACCGGGGAGCTGTTTTTT	CASIQDRGLTGELFF
TRBV7-6	-	TRBJ1-1	-	TGTGCCAGCAGCTTAGAAGCCGGGACACAGAACACTGAAGCTTTCTTT	CASSLEAGTQNTEAFF
TRBV5-1	TRBD1	TRBJ2-7	few	TGCGCCAGCAGCTTGGGACAGGGGTCCGACGAGCAGTACTTC	CASSLGQGSDEQYF
TRBV10-3	-	TRBJ1-3	-	TGTGCCATCAGCGACACAGGGACTGGAAACACCATATATTTT	CAISDTGTGNTIYF
TRBV18	-	TRBJ1-2	-	TGTGCCAGCTCACCACAAGCACCTGGGGCTGGCTATGGCTACACCTTC	CASSPQAPGAGYGYTF
TRBV18	-	TRBJ1-2	-	TGTGCCAGCTCACGACTGTTCGGGGGCTACACCTTC	CASSRLFGGYTF
TRBV27	-	TRBJ2-7	-	TGTGCCAGCAGTTTATCGATCGGCTACGAGCAGTACTTC	CASSLSIGYEQYF
TRBV11-3	TRBD2	TRBJ2-2	-	TGTGCCAGCAGCTTAGTGGCGGGGGCGAACACCGGGGAGCTGTTTTTT	CASSLVAGANTGELFF
TRBV29-1	-	TRBJ1-1	-	TGCAGCGTGGCGAACACTGAAGCTTTCTTT	CSVANTEAFF
TRBV21-1	-	TRBJ2-1	once	TGTGCCAGCATCAGACGGCTGCGACTAGCCGTCAATGAGCAGTTCTTC	CASIRRLRLAVNEQFF
TRBV6-1	-	TRBJ1-2	-	TGTGCCAGCAGTGAATCCAACAGGGCTGGCGGCTACACCTTC	CASSESNRAGGYTF
TRBV15	-	TRBJ2-3	-	TGTGCCACCAGCAGTGCTAAACTCACAGATACGCAGTATTTT	CATSSAKLTDTQYF
TRBV29-1	-	TRBJ2-3	-	TGCAGCGTTGAAGAACACGGGGAAAGCACAGATACGCAGTATTTT	CSVEEHGESTDTQYF
TRBV19	TRBD1	TRBJ2-2	-	TGTGCCAGTAGTATAGTCCCAGGGGGCACCGGGGAGCTGTTTTTT	CASSIVPGGTGELFF
TRBV19	TRBD1	TRBJ1-5	-	TGTGCCAGTAATACCGGGACAGGGAGGCAGCCCCAGCATTTT	CASNTGTGRQPQHF
TRBV9	-	TRBJ2-5	once	TGTGCCAGCAGCGTCACAGGGCGGGAGACCCAGTACTTC	CASSVTGRETQYF
TRBV28	-	TRBJ2-7	-	TGTGCCAGCAGTGGGGGGGGCAGGGCAAACGAGCAGTACTTC	CASSGGGRANEQYF
TRBV28	TRBD2	TRBJ2-6	once	TGTAGTACTAGCGGGAGAAGAAGCGGGGCCAACGTCCTGACTTTC	CSTSGRRSGANVLTF
TRBV20-1	-	TRBJ2-7	-	TGCAGTGCTAGGCCCCTGGAGGAGCAGTACTTC	CSARPLEEQYF
TRBV5-1	-	TRBJ1-6	once	TGCGCCAGCAGCTTGGACGGCTCCTATAATTCACCCCTCCACTTT	CASSLDGSYNSPLHF
TRBV5-1	-	TRBJ2-1	-	TGCGCCAGCACCTACCTCGGGGAGAACAATGAGCAGTTCTTC	CASTYLGENNEQFF
TRBV9	TRBD2	TRBJ2-3	-	TGTGCCAGCAGCGTAGATTCAGCGGGGGGTGCAGATACGCAGTATTTT	CASSVDSAGGADTQYF
TRBV6-5	-	TRBJ1-1	-	TGTGCCAGCAGTTACGGGGGCGCTGAAGCTTTCTTT	CASSYGGAEAFF
TRBV9	TRBD2	TRBJ2-4	-	TGTGCCAGCAGCGTAGTGGATAGCGGGGGGACGACAAACATTCAGTACTTC	CASSVVDSGGTTNIQYF
TRBV7-9	TRBD2	TRBJ2-5	-	TGTGCCAGCAGCTTAGGGGGACTAGCGGAAGAGACCCAGTACTTC	CASSLGGLAEETQYF
TRBV27	TRBD1	TRBJ1-1	-	TGTGCCAGCATACAAATGACAGGGGGAACTGAAGCTTTCTTT	CASIQMTGGTEAFF